The rows below give T cell receptor beta chains drawn from one sample of a study of metastatic and nonmetastatic thyroid tumors. TCRdb reanalyzed the PCR reads via MiXCR. The sample gives about 8,400 clones, 30% to 40% of which show up once; approximately 19% is in the top ten. What was sequenced was tumor tissue. Receptor source: a female donor with papillary thyroid cancer or a benign thyroid nodule (not recorded which). Some clones in this sample may be carry-over from other donors' samples. Both conserved end residues are part of each CDR3. Each record gives: clone size, J gene, D gene, V gene, CDR3 protein, CDR3 DNA. D genes are given only for firm matches. The size of a clone is reported for some rows only, either as once, few or many, or as a class for expanded clones.

>.|TRBJ2-7|TRBD2|TRBV4-1
CASSPGSGGTYEQYF
TGCGCCAGCAGCCCAGGGTCGGGGGGTACCTACGAGCAGTACTTC
>.|TRBJ1-2|.|TRBV7-2
CASSFGSTNYGYTF
TGTGCCAGCAGCTTCGGAAGTACTAACTATGGCTACACCTTC
>large|TRBJ2-7|TRBD2|TRBV9
CASSPRTSGVYEQYF
TGTGCCAGCAGCCCCCGGACTAGCGGTGTCTACGAGCAGTACTTC
>many|TRBJ2-7|TRBD2|TRBV29-1
CSVPGTSAYEQYF
TGCAGCGTCCCCGGGACTAGCGCCTACGAGCAGTACTTC
>few|TRBJ1-5|.|TRBV15
CATSRDQQGLQPQHF
TGTGCCACCAGCAGAGATCAGCAGGGGCTTCAGCCCCAGCATTTT
>.|TRBJ1-1|.|TRBV7-2
CASSLAQGLGTEAFF
TGTGCCAGCAGCTTAGCGCAGGGGCTCGGGACTGAAGCTTTCTTT
>once|TRBJ1-1|.|TRBV3-1
CASSQGQNTEAFF
TGTGCCAGCAGCCAAGGGCAGAACACTGAAGCTTTCTTT
>.|TRBJ1-1|TRBD1|TRBV2
CASRGGRLNTEAFF
TGTGCCAGCAGAGGGGGCAGGTTGAACACTGAAGCTTTCTTT
>.|TRBJ1-2|.|TRBV19
CASSRQINYGYTF
TGTGCCAGTAGTAGGCAGATTAACTATGGCTACACCTTC
>.|TRBJ2-1|TRBD2|TRBV5-1
CASTREGGANEQFF
TGCGCCAGCACCCGGGAGGGAGGAGCGAATGAGCAGTTCTTC
>medium-sized|TRBJ2-5|.|TRBV6-1
CASSYYVGETQYF
TGTGCCAGCAGTTATTATGTGGGAGAGACCCAGTACTTC
>.|TRBJ2-2|TRBD2|TRBV6-1
CASSEAPGLAPGELFF
TGTGCCAGCAGTGAAGCCCCGGGACTAGCGCCCGGGGAGCTGTTTTTT
>.|TRBJ2-3|.|TRBV20-1
CSARGTWTGTDTQYF
TGCAGTGCTAGAGGGACTTGGACCGGGACAGATACGCAGTATTTT
>.|TRBJ2-6|.|TRBV28
CASTPSGANVLTF
TGTGCCAGCACCCCATCTGGGGCCAACGTCCTGACTTTC
>few|TRBJ2-3|.|TRBV27
CASSLGGASTDTQYF
TGTGCCAGCAGTTTAGGCGGGGCAAGCACAGATACGCAGTATTTT
>few|TRBJ2-7|.|TRBV27
CASSYTGNYEQYF
TGTGCCTCCTCGTATACAGGGAACTACGAGCAGTACTTC
>few|TRBJ1-2|TRBD1|TRBV27
CASSRQGAHGYTF
TGTGCCAGCAGCAGACAGGGGGCGCATGGCTACACCTTC
>.|TRBJ2-2|.|TRBV13
CASSLGRSAGELFF
TGTGCCAGCAGCTTAGGCCGGTCGGCCGGGGAGCTGTTTTTT
>few|TRBJ2-3|.|TRBV24-1
CATSGRGRGSDTQYF
TGTGCCACCAGTGGGAGGGGCAGGGGGTCAGATACGCAGTATTTT
>.|TRBJ2-7|.|TRBV24-1
CATSDSRVSYEQYF
TGTGCCACCAGTGATTCCAGAGTGTCCTACGAGCAGTACTTC
>few|TRBJ2-2|.|TRBV24-1
CATSDSTASGTGELFF
TGTGCCACCAGTGATTCGACGGCCTCGGGGACCGGGGAGCTGTTTTTT
>medium-sized|TRBJ1-2|.|TRBV18
CASSPNTGSEYGYTF
TGTGCCAGCTCACCAAACACGGGATCGGAGTATGGCTACACCTTC
>few|TRBJ2-7|.|TRBV6-2/TRBV6-3
CASSYSKIPYEQYF
TGTGCCAGCAGTTACTCGAAAATCCCCTACGAGCAGTACTTC
>medium-sized|TRBJ1-6|.|TRBV2
CAGSQTGNYNSPLHF
TGTGCCGGATCCCAGACAGGCAATTATAATTCACCCCTCCACTTT
>.|TRBJ2-2|.|TRBV6-2/TRBV6-3
CASSYQKGGLNTGELFF
TGTGCCAGCAGTTACCAAAAGGGGGGACTCAACACCGGGGAGCTGTTTTTT
>few|TRBJ2-2|TRBD2|TRBV12-3/TRBV12-4
CASSFAGVVTGELFF
TGTGCCAGCAGTTTTGCGGGAGTCGTTACCGGGGAGCTGTTTTTT
>.|TRBJ1-6|.|TRBV27
CASSTRAESSYNSPLHF
TGTGCCAGCAGCACGAGGGCAGAAAGCTCCTATAATTCACCCCTCCACTTT
>medium-sized|TRBJ2-2|.|TRBV4-2
CASSQVLLSEGRGELFF
TGTGCCAGCAGCCAAGTTCTCCTTAGCGAGGGTCGCGGGGAGCTGTTTTTT
>once|TRBJ2-1|TRBD1|TRBV20-1
CSARDPGTGAYNEQFF
TGCAGTGCTAGAGATCCCGGGACAGGGGCCTACAATGAGCAGTTCTTC
>few|TRBJ1-2|.|TRBV6-1
CASKEGFNYGYTF
TGTGCCAGCAAGGAGGGGTTTAACTATGGCTACACCTTC
>many|TRBJ2-1|TRBD2|TRBV18
CASSPVTSGRGNEQFF
TGTGCCAGCTCACCCGTTACTAGCGGGAGGGGGAATGAGCAGTTCTTC
>medium-sized|TRBJ2-7|TRBD2|TRBV5-1
CASSLTGTSTVEQYF
TGCGCCAGCAGCTTAACCGGGACTAGCACAGTCGAGCAGTACTTC
>.|TRBJ2-1|.|TRBV6-2/TRBV6-3
CASSYSGTNNEQFF
TGTGCCAGCAGTTACTCAGGTACTAACAATGAGCAGTTCTTT
>.|TRBJ1-2|.|TRBV6-2/TRBV6-3
CASSYGFANYGYTF
TGTGCCAGCAGTTACGGGTTCGCTAACTATGGCTACACCTTC
>few|TRBJ2-7|TRBD2|TRBV27
CASGPRDYSYEQYF
TGTGCCAGCGGCCCCCGGGACTACTCCTACGAGCAGTACTTC
>.|TRBJ1-1|TRBD1|TRBV6-1
CASTPGTGGYTEAFF
TGTGCCAGTACCCCCGGGACAGGGGGCTACACTGAAGCTTTCTTT
>.|TRBJ1-2|.|TRBV28
CASSLGSYGYTF
TGTGCCAGCAGTTTAGGAAGCTATGGCTACACCTTC